Presented here are 17 T cell receptor beta chains from one specimen sequenced in a study of blood T cell repertoires in COVID-19. Assay: immunoSEQ multiplex PCR; the TCRdb copy retains only in-frame clones and omits some. The data hold about 170,000 clones, with roughly 78% observed a single time. The sequenced material came from PBMCs or T cells enriched from blood (not recorded which). The receptors were gathered from a woman in her 70s in a cohort exposed to, infected with or recovered from COVID-19 (not recorded which).

The V gene is TRBV3-1 (or the pseudogene TRBV3-2), the J gene TRBJ2-7, with 13 bases matching TRBD2. This CDR3 contains 17 residues. Germline CDR1 is LGHDT and CDR2 is YNNKEL (reference sequence). J lost 1 base, V lost 5 bases, and 8 bases had no gene match. The DNA of the CDR3 is TGTGCCAGCAGCTTCGGGACTAGCGGGACATTTTCCTACGAGCAGTACTTC. It encodes CASSFGTSGTFSYEQYF.

This chain links TRBV27 with TRBJ2-7, with D possibly TRBD1 on 6 matching bases. The germline V gene has CDR1 MNHEY and CDR2 SMNVEV (reference sequence). The CDR3 runs 15 residues. V lost 4 bases and J lost 6, with 19 bases in between. The CDR3 loop reads CASSWFEGHRFEQYF. In nucleotides, the CDR3 is TGTGCCAGCAGTTGGTTCGAGGGACACCGCTTCGAGCAGTACTTC.

J is TRBJ1-5 and V is TRBV30, with D tentatively TRBD1 (6 bases). V was trimmed by 4 bases and J by 3 bases, leaving 10 bases between them. Germline loops: CDR1 GTSNPN, CDR2 SVGIG (reference sequence). The CDR3 has 13 amino acids. In DNA form, the CDR3 reads TGTGCCTGGAACGCAGGGGACAATCAGCCCCAGCATTTT. It encodes CAWNAGDNQPQHF. The whole variable domain, remainder taken from reference TRBV30 and TRBJ1-5, is SQTIHQWPATLVQPVGSPLSLECTVEGTSNPNLYWYRQAAGRGLQLLFYSVGIGQISSEVPQNLSASRPQDRQFILSSKKLLLSDSGFYLCAWNAGDNQPQHFGDGTRLSIL.

The rearrangement links TRBV5-1 to TRBJ1-6; 8 bases line up with TRBD1. Germline V CDR1 and CDR2: SGHRS, YFSETQ. This CDR3 is built from 19 residues. With 0 bases clipped from V and 0 bases from J, the junction kept 8 bases outside the gene matches. CDR3 sequence: CASSLVARTGSSYNSPLHF. The CDR3 nucleotides read TGCGCCAGCAGCTTGGTCGCCCGGACAGGGAGCTCCTATAATTCACCCCTCCACTTT.

J is TRBJ1-1 and V is TRBV21-1. TRBV21-1 is a pseudogene segment. This CDR3 has 16 residues. This CDR3 reads CASSLIRSRLNTEAFF. The CDR3 DNA is TGTGCCAGCAGCCTTATTCGTAGCCGATTGAACACTGAAGCTTTCTTT.

This sequence joins TRBV19 and TRBJ1-6; D is uncertain. Germline V gene lookup returns CDR1 LNHDA and CDR2 SQIVND (reference sequence). The CDR3 has 14 amino acids. V was trimmed by 4 bases and J by 7 bases, leaving 11 bases between them. The CDR3 bases are TGTGCCAGTAGTAGGAGGAAGGAGAATTCACCCCTCCACTTT. Translation: CASSRRKENSPLHF.

About this clone: At one boundary the junction diverges from the germline segment, which might be a read error. V and J are TRBV7-7 and TRBJ2-3, with unresolved D. Germline V gene sequence: CDR1 SSHAT, CDR2 FNYEAQ (reference sequence). The CDR3 covers 14 residues. The CDR3 region is CASSLDSITDTQYF. In DNA, the CDR3 is TGTGCTAGCAGCTTAGATAGTATCACAGATACGCAGTATTTT.

This clone was recorded a few times. The CDR3 sequence is CASSIGGSSHEQYF. The CDR3 DNA is TGTGCCAGCAGTATAGGCGGGAGTTCCCACGAGCAGTACTTC. This chain uses TRBV7-9 with TRBJ2-7; 7 bases fit TRBD2. The J segment lost 5 bases and the V segment lost 6 bases, leaving 10 bases of the junction unmatched. Germline assignment: CDR1 SEHNR and CDR2 FQNEAQ (reference sequence). CDR3 length: 14 amino acids.

This chain links TRBV28 with TRBJ1-4; TRBD1 matches 9 bases. Germline CDR1 is MDHEN and CDR2 is SYDVKM. The V gene end was trimmed by 4 bases and the J gene end by 2 bases; junction bases not matched to a gene: 11. CDR3 length equals 18 residues. CDR3 sequence reads: CASSSSGTGPWTNEKLFF. In DNA form, the CDR3 reads TGTGCCAGCAGTTCCTCCGGGACAGGGCCGTGGACTAATGAAAAACTGTTTTTT.

The chain is built from TRBV6-5 and TRBJ2-3; 9 bases line up with TRBD2. V was pared by 6 bases and J by 0 bases, with 4 bases of the junction left unmatched. CDR3 length equals 15 residues. Germline V gene lookup returns CDR1 MNHEY and CDR2 SVGAGI. CDR3 protein: CASRATSGSTDTQYF. The CDR3 DNA is TGTGCCAGCAGGGCTACTAGCGGGAGCACAGATACGCAGTATTTT.

This clone was counted between two and nine times. The rearrangement uses TRBV28 and TRBJ1-2, with D possibly being TRBD1 (5 bases). CDR3 length: 14 residues. CDR1 is MDHEN and CDR2 is SYDVKM in the germline V gene. With 2 bases removed from V and 4 bases from J, the gap between germline ends came to 11 bases. In DNA, the CDR3 is TGTGCCAGCAGTTTAGTCCGGAGGGGCTATGGCTACACCTTC. It translates to CASSLVRRGYGYTF.

This sequence joins TRBV18 and TRBJ2-7; 7 bases are shared with TRBD2. This CDR3 comprises 15 residues. The V gene's germline CDR1 is KGHSH and CDR2 LQKENI. The V segment lost 4 bases and the J segment 2 bases; nucleotides outside the gene matches: 8. This CDR3 is CASSLYSGPTYEQYF. DNA of the CDR3: TGTGCCAGCTCACTATATAGCGGGCCCACCTACGAGCAGTACTTC.

This clone was picked up many times. This chain links TRBV15 with TRBJ2-7; D might be TRBD2 (5 bases). Trimming took 0 bases from V and 3 from J, leaving 9 bases between them. This CDR3 has 14 amino acids. CDR1 and CDR2 (germline): LNHNV, YYDKDF (reference sequence). Here the CDR3 reads CATSREGSGYEQYF. As DNA, the CDR3 is TGTGCCACCAGCAGAGAGGGGAGTGGCTACGAGCAGTACTTC.

The J gene is TRBJ2-7, the V gene TRBV25-1, with 10 bases that match TRBD2. V shed 5 bases, J shed 4 bases, and the junction held 8 bases outside the gene matches. This CDR3 spans 15 amino acids. Germline CDR1 and CDR2: MGHDK and SYGVNS. CDR3 sequence (DNA): TGTGCCAGCAGTAAAGCGGGAGGGGCCTCGTACGAGCAGTACTTC. Translating gives CASSKAGGASYEQYF.

The CDR3 loop is CASSYSGGGSYNEQFF. CDR3 in DNA: TGTGCCAGCAGTTACTCAGGTGGCGGGAGCTACAATGAGCAGTTCTTC. The chain uses TRBV6-6 and TRBJ2-1, with 7 bases matching TRBD2. There are 16 residues in the CDR3. The germline V gene encodes CDR1 MNHNY and CDR2 SVGAGI (reference sequence). V shed 0 bases, J shed 3 bases, and the junction held 5 bases outside the gene matches.

This clone was counted many times. The chain joins TRBV5-6 to TRBJ2-7; 9 bases match TRBD1. Per the germline V gene, CDR1 is SGHDT and CDR2 is YYEEEE. The CDR3 totals 12 residues. Trimming removed 5 bases from V and 6 bases from J; junction bases left unmatched: 3. The CDR3 sequence is CASSWDRVEQYF. In DNA, the CDR3 is TGTGCCAGCAGTTGGGACAGGGTCGAGCAGTACTTC.

V and J are TRBV18 and TRBJ2-1; D unresolved. The CDR3 has 15 amino acids. V lost 2 bases, J lost 2 bases, and 10 bases lay in between. Germline assignment: CDR1 KGHSH and CDR2 LQKENI. The DNA for the CDR3 is TGTGCCAGCTCACCAAGCCCCTCGGCCTACAATGAGCAGTTCTTC. This encodes CASSPSPSAYNEQFF.